The 19 T cell receptor beta chains presented below share a single source sample, sequenced in a study of blood T cell repertoires in COVID-19. Libraries were prepared by immunoSEQ multiplex PCR; TCRdb keeps only in-frame clonotypes and omits some of them. The repertoire holds some 320,000 clones, with roughly 85% as singletons. The sequencing sample was made of peripheral blood. The source of these receptors is a human donor in a cohort sampled during active COVID-19.

The J gene is TRBJ1-1, the V gene TRBV3-1 (or the pseudogene TRBV3-2), with TRBD1 matching 12 bases. Germline loops: CDR1 LGHDT, CDR2 YNNKEL (reference sequence). This CDR3 has 14 amino acids. With 8 bases clipped from V and 5 bases from J, the junction kept 6 bases outside the gene matches. The CDR3 loop is CASGRDRGRTEAFF. CDR3 DNA: TGTGCCAGCGGCCGGGACAGGGGGCGAACTGAAGCTTTCTTT.

V gene TRBV3-1 (or the pseudogene TRBV3-2) combines with J gene TRBJ2-1; TRBD2 aligns across 15 bases. There are 17 residues in the CDR3. Trimming removed 4 bases from V and 3 bases from J; junction bases left unmatched: 4. Germline loops: CDR1 LGHDT, CDR2 YNNKEL (reference sequence). The CDR3 spells CASSPGLAGGDYNEQFF. Here the CDR3 DNA reads TGTGCCAGCAGCCCGGGACTAGCGGGGGGCGACTACAATGAGCAGTTCTTC.

The CDR3 is CAIQFTGTGELFF. The CDR3 DNA follows: TGTGCCATTCAATTCACCGGGACCGGGGAGCTGTTTTTT. J is TRBJ2-2 and V is TRBV12-3 or TRBV12-4; D not certain. The CDR3 has 13 amino acids. The V end was cut by 10 bases, the J end by 5 bases, with 14 bases between.

The chain couples TRBV7-8 to TRBJ2-7, with 9 bases identical to TRBD1. The CDR3 is made up of 14 amino acids. Germline CDR1 reads SGHVS; CDR2 reads FQNEAQ. Trimming took 1 base from V and 6 from J; bases not matched to a gene: 4. The CDR3 is CASSLVGTGLEQYF. The CDR3 bases are TGTGCCAGCAGCTTAGTGGGGACAGGGCTCGAGCAGTACTTC.

This clone showed up just once. The chain carries TRBV19 and TRBJ2-7; 9 bases align to TRBD1. Germline values: CDR1 LNHDA, CDR2 SQIVND (reference sequence). J gave up 2 bases and V 1 base, and 3 bases lay outside the gene matches. The CDR3 runs 15 residues. The CDR3 DNA reads as TGTGCCAGTAGTATAGCGACAGGGGGTCCCTACGAGCAGTACTTC. Translated: CASSIATGGPYEQYF.

J is TRBJ1-2 and V is TRBV2; D is undetermined. This CDR3 has 12 amino acids. Trimming took 3 bases from V and 5 from J, leaving 7 bases between them. Looked up from germline, CDR1 is SNHLY and CDR2 is FYNNEI. This chain's CDR3 is CASSERMYGYTF. In DNA form, the CDR3 reads TGTGCCAGCAGTGAGCGAATGTATGGCTACACCTTC.

This clone was counted a single time. This chain connects TRBV6-6 to TRBJ2-7; TRBD1 matches 7 bases. There are 14 residues in the CDR3. V lost 9 bases and J lost 4; bases outside the gene matches: 12. CDR1 and CDR2 (germline): MNHNY, SVGAGI (reference sequence). The CDR3 loop is CARRDPAQGYEQYF. The CDR3 DNA follows: TGTGCCAGGAGAGATCCGGCACAGGGGTACGAGCAGTACTTC.

The chain employs TRBV3-1 (or the pseudogene TRBV3-2) and TRBJ2-3; 7 bases align to TRBD2. With V trimmed by 4 bases and J by 0 bases, 7 bases remained unmatched. The CDR3 sequence is 16 residues long. Looked up from germline, CDR1 is LGHDT and CDR2 is YNNKEL (reference sequence). This chain's CDR3 is CASSREAGQSTDTQYF. Written as DNA, the CDR3 is TGTGCCAGCAGCCGAGAAGCGGGGCAAAGCACAGATACGCAGTATTTT.

The rearrangement joins TRBV18 to TRBJ2-2, with D tentatively TRBD1 (6 bases). Trimming left V 3 bases short and J 1 base short, with 12 bases between. CDR1 KGHSH and CDR2 LQKENI come from the germline V gene. The CDR3 has 16 residues. DNA for the CDR3: TGTGCCAGCTCACCTCCGGGACACCTGAACACCGGGGAGCTGTTTTTT. Encoded protein: CASSPPGHLNTGELFF.

The rearrangement joins TRBV29-1 to TRBJ2-7, with D tentatively TRBD2 (5 bases). V was clipped by 7 bases and J by 5 bases, with 12 bases between them. The length of the CDR3 is 11 residues. Germline assignment: CDR1 SQVTM and CDR2 ANQGSEA. DNA of the CDR3: TGCAGCGGAGTTCGGGGAGACGAGCAGTACTTC. Its translation: CSGVRGDEQYF.

The rearrangement joins TRBV10-2 to TRBJ2-2; D remains ambiguous. This CDR3 contains 13 residues. V lost 7 bases, J lost 6 bases, and 12 bases lay in between. Germline lookup yields CDR1 WSHSY and CDR2 SAAADI. CDR3 DNA: TGCGCCAGCACCCAGGTCTGGCCCGGGGAGCTGTTTTTT. Translation gives CASTQVWPGELFF.

CDR3 loop: CASSRDTNTEAFF. The CDR3 region has the DNA TGTGCCAGCAGCCGTGACACAAACACTGAAGCTTTCTTT. The chain couples TRBV7-9 to TRBJ1-1, with no clear D. This CDR3 spans 13 amino acids. The germline V and J ends were trimmed by 5 bases and 2 bases, with 9 bases remaining between them. Germline values: CDR1 SEHNR, CDR2 FQNEAQ (reference sequence). The variable domain in full, completed from reference TRBV7-9 and TRBJ1-1, reads DTGVSQNPRHKITKRGQNVTFRCDPISEHNRLYWYRQTLGQGPEFLTYFQNEAQLEKSRLLSDRFSAERPKGSFSTLEIQRTEQGDSAMYLCASSRDTNTEAFFGQGTRLTVV.

The chain couples TRBV30 to TRBJ1-5, with 9 bases identical to TRBD1. Germline V gene lookup returns CDR1 GTSNPN and CDR2 SVGIG (reference sequence). Trimming at V came to 2 bases and at J to 4 bases, leaving 6 bases not matched to a gene. This CDR3 has 15 amino acids. CDR3 sequence reads: CAWSTGTGRNQPQHF. CDR3 sequence (DNA): TGTGCCTGGAGTACCGGGACAGGGAGGAATCAGCCCCAGCATTTT.

The chain combines TRBV6-6 with TRBJ2-3, with 7 bases identical to TRBD2. V lost 7 bases, J lost 8 bases, and 12 bases stayed unmatched. CDR3 length equals 14 residues. The germline CDR1 and CDR2 sequences are MNHNY and SVGAGI (reference sequence). This CDR3 reads CASNPWRGSVTQYF. CDR3 sequence (DNA): TGTGCCAGCAACCCATGGCGGGGGTCCGTTACGCAGTATTTT.

This clone was found once. The V call is TRBV10-3, the J call TRBJ2-1, with a possible D match to TRBD1 (6 bases). This CDR3 is 14 amino acids long. The V end lost 0 bases, the J end lost 5 bases, and 8 bases lay between the germline ends. Germline assignment: CDR1 ENHRY and CDR2 SYGVKD. The DNA for the CDR3 is TGTGCCATCAGTGAGTCGACAGGCAACAATGAGCAGTTCTTC. This encodes CAISESTGNNEQFF.

The genes are TRBV19 and TRBJ1-2, with D maybe TRBD1 (6 bases). In germline, CDR1 is LNHDA, CDR2 SQIVND (reference sequence). The CDR3 is 14 residues long. Deletions cut 4 bases from V and 3 bases from J, with 12 bases between. For the CDR3, the DNA is TGTGCCAGTAGTACCCAGGGGTATTACTATGGCTACACCTTC. It specifies CASSTQGYYYGYTF.

This rearrangement joins TRBV6-5 to TRBJ1-2, with D maybe TRBD1 (5 bases). The length of the CDR3 is 14 residues. Germline-derived CDR1 and CDR2 are MNHEY and SVGAGI. V was clipped by 5 bases and J by 5 bases, with 15 bases between them. CDR3: CASSPPGGSYGYTF. DNA of the CDR3: TGTGCCAGCAGTCCCCCGGGGGGATCGTATGGCTACACCTTC.

The rearrangement joins TRBV19 to TRBJ2-2, with D possibly TRBD1 on 6 matching bases. V lost 3 bases, J lost 7 bases, and 15 bases lay in between. Germline values: CDR1 LNHDA, CDR2 SQIVND (reference sequence). The CDR3 consists of 15 residues. The CDR3 loop reads CASSIKKGVSGELFF. DNA for the CDR3: TGTGCCAGTAGTATTAAAAAGGGGGTGAGCGGGGAGCTGTTTTTT.

J is TRBJ1-1 and V is TRBV28, with 10 bases identical to TRBD1. The CDR3 is 13 amino acids. CDR1 is MDHEN and CDR2 is SYDVKM in the germline V gene. V dropped 9 bases and J dropped 5; count of bases not matched to a gene: 6. CDR3 in amino acids: CASSTGGLTEAFF. Here the CDR3 DNA reads TGTGCCAGTTCGACAGGGGGCCTTACTGAAGCTTTCTTT.